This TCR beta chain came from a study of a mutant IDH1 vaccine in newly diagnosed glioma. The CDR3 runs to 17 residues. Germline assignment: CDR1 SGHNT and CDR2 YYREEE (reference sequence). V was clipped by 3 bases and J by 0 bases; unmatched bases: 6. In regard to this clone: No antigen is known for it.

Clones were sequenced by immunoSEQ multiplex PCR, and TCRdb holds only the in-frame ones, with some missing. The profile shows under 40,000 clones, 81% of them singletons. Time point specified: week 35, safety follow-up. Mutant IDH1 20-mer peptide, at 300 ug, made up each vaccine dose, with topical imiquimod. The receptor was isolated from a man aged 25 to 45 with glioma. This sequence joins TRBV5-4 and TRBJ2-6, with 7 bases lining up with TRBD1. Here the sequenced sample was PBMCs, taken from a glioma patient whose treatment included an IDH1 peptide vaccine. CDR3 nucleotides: TGTGCCAGCAGCTCTGGGACAGCGCGCTCTGGGGCCAACGTCCTGACTTTC. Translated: CASSSGTARSGANVLTF.